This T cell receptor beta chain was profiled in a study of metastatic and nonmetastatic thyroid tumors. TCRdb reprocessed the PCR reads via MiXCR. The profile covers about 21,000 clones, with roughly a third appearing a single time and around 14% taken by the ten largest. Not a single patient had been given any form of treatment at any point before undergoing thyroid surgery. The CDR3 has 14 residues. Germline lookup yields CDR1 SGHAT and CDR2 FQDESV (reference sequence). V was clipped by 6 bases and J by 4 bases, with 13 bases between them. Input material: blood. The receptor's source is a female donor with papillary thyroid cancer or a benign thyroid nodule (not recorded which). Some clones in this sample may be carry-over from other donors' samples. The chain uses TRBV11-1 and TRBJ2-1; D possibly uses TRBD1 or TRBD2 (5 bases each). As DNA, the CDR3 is TGTGCCAGCAGTTACCAGGGACCATACAATGAGCAGTTCTTC. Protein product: CASSYQGPYNEQFF.